The 27 T cell receptor beta chains below were found in one sample sequenced in a study of shared T cell receptors in the human thymus. Generated by immunoSEQ multiplex PCR, the TCRdb table keeps only in-frame clones and is missing some. The profile shows some 700,000 clones, roughly 90% of them singletons. These records were also assigned to another study, of human thymus T cells.

The specimen sequenced was thymocytes. These receptors all come from a boy in the first two years of life with a congenital heart defect.

The chain recombines TRBV2 with TRBJ2-7; a possible D gene is TRBD2 (5 bases). The CDR3 consists of 14 residues. The germline gives CDR1 SNHLY, CDR2 FYNNEI. Trimming removed 4 bases from V and 0 bases from J, with 10 bases in between. CDR3: CASSGGFLSYEQYF. The CDR3 bases are TGTGCCAGCAGTGGAGGGTTCCTCTCCTACGAGCAGTACTTC. The whole variable domain, remainder taken from reference TRBV2 and TRBJ2-7, is EPEVTQTPSHQVTQMGQEVILRCVPISNHLYFYWYRQILGQKVEFLVSFYNNEISEKSEIFDDQFSVERPDGSNFTLKIRSTKLEDSAMYFCASSGGFLSYEQYFGPGTRLTVT.

The rearrangement links TRBV6-1 to TRBJ2-7; D remains unclear. The germline V gene has CDR1 MNHNS and CDR2 SASEGT. The germline V and J ends were trimmed by 6 bases and 5 bases, with 5 bases remaining between them. This CDR3 has 10 residues. CDR3 nucleotide sequence: TGTGCCAGCAGGAGGAACGAGCAGTACTTC. It translates to CASRRNEQYF.

The rearrangement links TRBV19 to TRBJ2-7, with a tentative D call TRBD1 (7 bases). V lost 2 bases, J lost 7 bases, and 18 bases lay in between. Germline V CDR1 and CDR2: LNHDA, SQIVND (reference sequence). CDR3 length equals 15 residues. The CDR3 loop is CASSITGDSGGEQYF. The CDR3 coding sequence is TGTGCCAGTAGTATAACAGGGGACTCGGGTGGGGAGCAGTACTTC.

V gene TRBV15 combines with J gene TRBJ2-1; D gene unclear. Germline V gene sequence: CDR1 LNHNV, CDR2 YYDKDF (reference sequence). The CDR3 loop spans 13 amino acids. V lost 3 bases to trimming and J lost 4 bases, with 7 bases between them. The DNA for the CDR3 is TGTGCCACCAGCAGCCAACGGTACAATGAGCAGTTCTTC. This codes for CATSSQRYNEQFF. Full variable domain (remainder filled in from reference TRBV15 and TRBJ2-1): DAMVIQNPRYQVTQFGKPVTLSCSQTLNHNVMYWYQQKSSQAPKLLFHYYDKDFNNEADTPDNFQSRRPNTSFCFLDIRSPGLGDTAMYLCATSSQRYNEQFFGPGTRLTVL.

J is TRBJ2-7 and V is TRBV4-3, with 9 bases aligning to TRBD2. Germline trimming cut 3 bases from V and 5 bases from J; bases unmatched to any gene: 20. The germline CDR1 and CDR2 sequences are LGHNA and YSLEER. The CDR3 consists of 19 residues. CDR3 sequence: CASSQGRAKKAGGPHEQYF. In DNA form, the CDR3 reads TGCGCCAGCAGCCAGGGACGGGCGAAAAAGGCGGGAGGGCCCCACGAGCAGTACTTC.

The rearrangement uses TRBV5-4 and TRBJ2-1; D is possibly TRBD2 (6 bases). The CDR3 has 15 residues. The V and J ends lost 4 bases and 2 bases respectively, with 13 bases between them. CDR1 and CDR2 (germline): SGHNT, YYREEE (reference sequence). The CDR3 region has the DNA TGTGCCAGCAGCCCCCGGAGGGCCGCCTACAATGAGCAGTTCTTC. This sequence encodes CASSPRRAAYNEQFF.

V usage is TRBV15 and J usage is TRBJ2-7, with TRBD2 matching 9 bases. The J segment lost 4 bases and the V segment lost 4 bases, leaving 5 bases of the junction unmatched. CDR3 size: 14 residues. From germline, CDR1 is LNHNV and CDR2 YYDKDF (reference sequence). CDR3 in amino acids: CATSTGLALYEQYF. The CDR3, as DNA: TGTGCCACCAGCACTGGACTAGCGTTATACGAGCAGTACTTC.

This chain links TRBV28 with TRBJ2-7, with 16 nucleotides matching TRBD2. The CDR3 covers 18 residues. Trimming removed 6 bases from V and 7 bases from J; junction bases left unmatched: 15. Per germline, CDR1 MDHEN and CDR2 SYDVKM. This CDR3 reads CASRKGTSGRAPSREQYF. The CDR3 DNA reads as TGTGCCAGCAGAAAAGGGACTAGCGGGAGGGCTCCATCCCGAGAGCAGTACTTC.

The chain links TRBV14 to TRBJ2-4; 13 bases are a match to TRBD2. The CDR3 spans 19 residues. Trimming at V came to 0 bases and at J to 1 base, leaving 6 bases not matched to a gene. Germline CDR1 and CDR2: SGHDN and FVKESK. CDR3: CASSQDRTSGRGAKNIQYF. In DNA, the CDR3 is TGTGCCAGCAGCCAAGATCGGACTAGCGGGAGAGGGGCCAAAAACATTCAGTACTTC.

The chain links TRBV15 to TRBJ2-1, with 8 positions matching TRBD2. This CDR3 is 19 amino acids long. Losses at the gene ends were 3 bases for V and 3 bases for J; bases not matched to a gene: 16. Germline lookup yields CDR1 LNHNV and CDR2 YYDKDF (reference sequence). The CDR3 DNA reads TGTGCCACCAGCAGGACCGTTCCCGGGACTAGTGTCTACTACAATGAGCAGTTCTTC. Its protein product is CATSRTVPGTSVYYNEQFF.

V usage is TRBV11-2 and J usage is TRBJ2-7; 10 bases line up with TRBD2. Germline V gene sequence: CDR1 SGHAT, CDR2 FQNNGV. The CDR3 has 17 residues. With V trimmed by 0 bases and J by 4 bases, 9 bases remained unmatched. In nucleotides, the CDR3 is TGTGCCAGCAGCTTAGATTTAAGGACTAGCGGTTGTTACGAGCAGTACTTC. Amino acids: CASSLDLRTSGCYEQYF.

This clone was picked up one time. The V gene is TRBV19, the J gene TRBJ2-1, with 8 nucleotides matching TRBD2. The CDR3 totals 16 residues. The germline V gene encodes CDR1 LNHDA and CDR2 SQIVND (reference sequence). With V trimmed by 7 bases and J by 8 bases, 16 bases remained unmatched. The chain's CDR3 is CASNWVTGRASHEQFF. The CDR3 bases are TGTGCCAGTAATTGGGTGACCGGGAGGGCCAGCCATGAGCAGTTCTTC.

This chain joins TRBV6-1 and TRBJ1-1; D is perhaps TRBD1 (6 bases). The germline CDR1 and CDR2 sequences are MNHNS and SASEGT. The CDR3 spans 13 residues. The V end was cut by 4 bases, the J end by 4 bases, with 10 bases between. CDR3 nucleotide sequence: TGTGCCAGCAGTGGGTCAGGGGTCACTGAAGCTTTCTTT. Its translation: CASSGSGVTEAFF.

This clone came up once. The chain combines TRBV6-1 with TRBJ2-7, with a tentative D call TRBD2 (6 bases). The CDR3 is made up of 14 amino acids. Trimming stripped 6 bases from V and 3 bases from J, with 15 bases between. Germline V CDR1 and CDR2: MNHNS, SASEGT. CDR3 in amino acids: CASRGTPWIYEQYF. Here the CDR3 DNA reads TGTGCCAGCAGGGGGACTCCGTGGATCTACGAGCAGTACTTC.

This rearrangement joins TRBV2 to TRBJ2-2, with TRBD2 matching over 14 bases. This CDR3 is 17 amino acids long. V lost 4 bases, J lost 5 bases, and 6 bases stayed unmatched. In germline, CDR1 is SNHLY, CDR2 FYNNEI. CDR3 protein: CASSGLAGGPRTGELFF. The CDR3 DNA reads as TGTGCCAGCAGTGGACTAGCGGGAGGGCCCCGGACCGGGGAGCTGTTTTTT.

The chain recombines TRBV6-1 with TRBJ2-7; 7 bases agree with TRBD1. The germline CDR1 and CDR2 sequences are MNHNS and SASEGT. CDR3 length equals 13 residues. Trimming removed 9 bases from V and 0 bases from J; junction bases left unmatched: 5. CDR3 region: CASYNRGSYEQYF. In DNA, the CDR3 is TGTGCCAGTTATAACAGGGGCTCCTACGAGCAGTACTTC.

The count of this clone is one. The chain combines TRBV12-5 with TRBJ2-1; 7 nucleotides match TRBD2. The germline CDR1 and CDR2 sequences are LGHNT and FRNRAP. The CDR3 has 17 amino acids. V gave up 0 bases and J gave up 0 bases; unmatched junction bases: 5. The CDR3 DNA sequence: TGTGCTAGTGGTTTGGTTGCGGGAGACCTCTCCTACAATGAGCAGTTCTTC. Its protein product is CASGLVAGDLSYNEQFF.

The table lists this clone with a few counts. The chain uses TRBV4-3 and TRBJ1-4; D remains ambiguous. This CDR3 comprises 14 residues. V lost 4 bases, J lost 4 bases, and 10 bases lay in between. Per the germline V gene, CDR1 is LGHNA and CDR2 is YSLEER. The CDR3 bases are TGCGCCAGCAGCCTTGCCAGTTATAATGAAAAACTGTTTTTT. The encoded protein is CASSLASYNEKLFF.

The chain recombines TRBV7-9 with TRBJ2-1; the D is unclear. CDR3 size: 14 residues. V was clipped by 3 bases and J by 8 bases, with 14 bases between them. Germline V gene lookup returns CDR1 SEHNR and CDR2 FQNEAQ (reference sequence). CDR3 amino acids: CASSLELPVDEQFF. CDR3 nucleotides: TGTGCCAGCAGCTTGGAACTACCGGTCGATGAGCAGTTCTTC.

Comments on this clone: Additional DNA sequences in this sample encode the identical CDR3. The gene calls are TRBV6-5 and TRBJ2-2; D not certain. CDR1 is MNHEY and CDR2 is SVGAGI in the germline V gene. This CDR3 is 13 amino acids long. Trimming removed 4 bases at V and 1 base at J, with 4 bases between. CDR3 nucleotide sequence: TGTGCCAGCAGTTCAGGGAACACCGGGGAGCTGTTTTTT. It encodes CASSSGNTGELFF.

This clone appeared once. The rearrangement joins TRBV28 to TRBJ2-3; 7 nucleotides align to TRBD1. Per germline, CDR1 MDHEN and CDR2 SYDVKM. Trimming cost V 4 bases and J 2 bases; bases outside gene matches: 3. There are 14 residues in the CDR3. As DNA, the CDR3 is TGTGCCAGCAGTTCTAGGGGGCTCACAGATACGCAGTATTTT. Amino acids: CASSSRGLTDTQYF.

A note on this clone: The sample holds other DNA sequences that translate to the same CDR3. J is TRBJ2-7 and V is TRBV5-6, with 10 bases matching TRBD2. CDR3 size: 14 residues. CDR1 is SGHDT and CDR2 is YYEEEE in the germline V gene. After removal of 4 bases from V and 3 bases from J, the junction contained 4 bases not matched to a gene. CDR3 coding DNA: TGTGCCAGCAGCCCAGGACTAGCGGACTACGAGCAGTACTTC. Encoded protein: CASSPGLADYEQYF.

A note on this clone: Other DNA variants within this sample encode the same CDR3. J is TRBJ2-1 and V is TRBV5-1, with 13 bases aligning to TRBD2. This CDR3 is 15 amino acids long. Germline V gene lookup returns CDR1 SGHRS and CDR2 YFSETQ. V shed 3 bases, J shed 6 bases, and the junction held 3 bases outside the gene matches. The CDR3 coding sequence is TGCGCCAGCAGCTCAACTAGCGGGAGGGTCAATGAGCAGTTCTTC. This codes for CASSSTSGRVNEQFF.

The chain links TRBV5-1 to TRBJ2-1; 11 nucleotides match TRBD2. In germline, CDR1 is SGHRS, CDR2 YFSETQ. CDR3 length: 16 amino acids. V was clipped by 3 bases and J by 9 bases; unmatched bases: 11. This CDR3 reads CASSSPGLADLGEQFF. CDR3 nucleotides: TGCGCCAGCAGCTCCCCGGGACTAGCGGACCTTGGTGAGCAGTTCTTC.

This chain uses TRBV7-9 with TRBJ2-7; possibly TRBD2 for D (6 bases). The germline CDR1 and CDR2 sequences are SEHNR and FQNEAQ (reference sequence). Trimming removed 8 bases from V and 9 bases from J, with 14 bases in between. The CDR3 totals 11 residues. CDR3 sequence: CASGGVLAQYF. In DNA, the CDR3 is TGTGCCAGCGGAGGGGTGCTTGCGCAGTACTTC.

This clone has just one count. The chain is built from TRBV11-2 and TRBJ1-2; TRBD1 matches 8 bases. V lost 4 bases, J lost 6 bases, and 10 bases stayed unmatched. The CDR3 runs to 15 residues. CDR1 SGHAT and CDR2 FQNNGV come from the germline V gene. The DNA for the CDR3 is TGTGCCAGCAGCTACCGGCGACAGGGGACGGATGGCTACACCTTC. It yields the protein CASSYRRQGTDGYTF.

The sample holds one count of this clone. The J gene is TRBJ1-2, the V gene TRBV7-8, with D possibly being TRBD1 (5 bases). Germline loops: CDR1 SGHVS, CDR2 FQNEAQ. Trimming took 4 bases from V and 3 from J, leaving 21 bases between them. The CDR3 extends over 17 amino acids. The CDR3 DNA is TGTGCCAGCAGCTGGGCCGGGAGGGACCCCGGGGACTATGGCTACACCTTC. Translation gives CASSWAGRDPGDYGYTF.